This entry lists 28 T cell receptor beta chains sequenced from one sample in a study of blood T cell repertoires in COVID-19. Libraries were prepared by immunoSEQ multiplex PCR; TCRdb keeps only in-frame clonotypes and omits some of them. Here the sample spans 120,000 to 150,000 clones, roughly 87% being singletons. The sample taken for sequencing was peripheral blood. The source of these receptors is a woman in her 50s with acute or convalescent COVID-19.

The V call is TRBV5-1, the J call TRBJ1-5; D ambiguous. The V gene lost 0 bases and the J gene lost 4 bases, with 8 bases spanning the gap. This CDR3 contains 14 residues. CDR1 is SGHRS, CDR2 YFSETQ, per germline. CDR3 in DNA: TGCGCCAGCAGCTTGGGGTCGGGGAATCAGCCCCAGCATTTT. Its translation is CASSLGSGNQPQHF.

The rearrangement uses TRBV11-2 and TRBJ2-1; TRBD1 matches at 7 bases. The CDR3 runs to 15 residues. Germline V gives CDR1 SGHAT, CDR2 FQNNGV. Trimming cost V 1 base and J 5 bases; bases outside gene matches: 5. The chain's CDR3 is CASSLATGYDNEQFF. CDR3 in DNA: TGTGCCAGCAGCTTAGCGACAGGGTACGACAATGAGCAGTTCTTC.

This clone was seen once. J is TRBJ1-5 and V is TRBV19; 7 bases are shared with TRBD1. This CDR3 has 14 amino acids. CDR1 and CDR2 from the germline V gene are LNHDA and SQIVND (reference sequence). The junction had 8 bases not matched to a gene; V was cut back by 5 bases and J by 7 bases. In DNA form, the CDR3 reads TGTGCCAGTAGTTCTCAGACAGGGCCCCAGCCCCAGCATTTT. Its protein product is CASSSQTGPQPQHF. The full variable domain, in which reference TRBV19 and TRBJ1-5 provide the parts outside the CDR3, is DGGITQSPKYLFRKEGQNVTLSCEQNLNHDAMYWYRQDPGQGLRLIYYSQIVNDFQKGDIAEGYSVSREKKESFPLTVTSAQKNPTAFYLCASSSQTGPQPQHFGDGTRLSIL.

The chain carries TRBV7-2 and TRBJ1-5; D is unresolved. Deletions cut 2 bases from V and 3 bases from J, with 11 bases between. Germline V gene data show CDR1 as SGHTA and CDR2 as FQGNSA. This CDR3 comprises 15 residues. CDR3 in amino acids: CASSLIGQLNQPQHF. CDR3 nucleotide sequence: TGTGCCAGCAGCTTAATTGGGCAGCTCAATCAGCCCCAGCATTTT.

This chain connects TRBV19 to TRBJ2-3; 13 bases match TRBD2. Germline trimming cut 10 bases from V and 6 bases from J; bases unmatched to any gene: 7. Germline CDR1 and CDR2: LNHDA and SQIVND (reference sequence). The CDR3 runs to 14 residues. CDR3 residues: CAILAGGPGDTQYF. DNA for the CDR3: TGTGCCATACTAGCGGGAGGGCCTGGGGATACGCAGTATTTT.

The V and J genes are TRBV19 and TRBJ2-7; TRBD2 aligns across 12 bases. Germline CDR1 is LNHDA and CDR2 is SQIVND (reference sequence). V shed 6 bases, J shed 2 bases, and the junction held 2 bases outside the gene matches. CDR3 length: 14 residues. Here the CDR3 reads CASRLAGGPYEQYF. The CDR3 region has the DNA TGTGCCAGTAGACTAGCGGGAGGTCCCTACGAGCAGTACTTC. Full variable domain (rest looked up from reference TRBV19 and TRBJ2-7): DGGITQSPKYLFRKEGQNVTLSCEQNLNHDAMYWYRQDPGQGLRLIYYSQIVNDFQKGDIAEGYSVSREKKESFPLTVTSAQKNPTAFYLCASRLAGGPYEQYFGPGTRLTVT.

J is TRBJ1-5 and V is TRBV12-3 or TRBV12-4; TRBD1 aligns across 7 bases. There are 13 residues in the CDR3. V lost 5 bases and J lost 5; bases outside the gene matches: 3. CDR3 protein: CASSGTADQPQHF. The DNA of the CDR3 is TGTGCCAGCAGTGGGACAGCCGATCAGCCCCAGCATTTT.

The chain is built from TRBV27 and TRBJ1-5; TRBD1 might be the D (5 bases). CDR1 and CDR2 from the germline V gene are MNHEY and SMNVEV (reference sequence). Trimming shortened V by 4 bases and J by 5 bases, and 12 bases separated the two germline ends. The CDR3 consists of 14 residues. The CDR3 region is CASSWKAGYQPQHF. In DNA form, the CDR3 reads TGTGCCAGCAGTTGGAAGGCAGGGTATCAGCCCCAGCATTTT.

CDR3 amino acids: CASSFQGPRKYNEQFF. The CDR3 DNA reads as TGTGCCAGCAGTTTCCAGGGGCCCCGTAAGTACAATGAGCAGTTCTTC. The chain has TRBV28 and TRBJ2-1; D might be TRBD1 (6 bases). This CDR3 spans 16 amino acids. V lost 3 bases, J lost 4 bases, and 16 bases lay in between. Germline CDR1 is MDHEN and CDR2 is SYDVKM.

This chain connects TRBV5-1 to TRBJ2-3, with D perhaps matching TRBD2 (6 bases). The V gene's germline CDR1 is SGHRS and CDR2 YFSETQ. V lost 0 bases to trimming and J lost 4 bases, with 18 bases between them. This CDR3 has 17 residues. CDR3 in amino acids: CASSLEGSGLTADTQYF. The CDR3 nucleotides are TGCGCCAGCAGCTTGGAGGGTAGCGGCCTCACCGCAGATACGCAGTATTTT.

The V call is TRBV6-5, the J call TRBJ1-4; no clear D. Germline V gene lookup returns CDR1 MNHEY and CDR2 SVGAGI. V was pared by 6 bases and J by 14 bases, with 16 bases between. The CDR3 loop spans 12 amino acids. CDR3 in amino acids: CASSAGESPLFF. The CDR3 coding sequence is TGTGCCAGCAGCGCCGGGGAGTCGCCCCTGTTTTTT.

J is TRBJ1-3 and V is TRBV5-1; TRBD1 might be the D (5 bases). Looked up from germline, CDR1 is SGHRS and CDR2 is YFSETQ. This CDR3 is 13 amino acids long. V gave up 3 bases and J gave up 6 bases, with 10 bases separating them. The CDR3 DNA sequence: TGCGCCAGCAGCTACGACAGCCCAAACACCATATATTTT. Residues: CASSYDSPNTIYF.

The V and J genes are TRBV18 and TRBJ2-7, with 7 bases fitting TRBD1. Germline CDR1 reads KGHSH; CDR2 reads LQKENI. The CDR3 contains 15 residues. V lost 3 bases, J lost 3 bases, and 8 bases stayed unmatched. The CDR3 reads CASSPVGRGNYEQYF. In DNA form, the CDR3 reads TGTGCCAGCTCACCCGTGGGCAGGGGGAACTACGAGCAGTACTTC.

The V and J genes are TRBV6-4 and TRBJ2-1; D possibly corresponds to TRBD1 (6 bases). The CDR3 contains 13 residues. Trimming stripped 5 bases from V and 10 bases from J, with 15 bases between. Germline CDR1 reads MRHNA; CDR2 reads SNTAGT. The CDR3 sequence is CASSSYSQGEQFF. CDR3 DNA: TGTGCCAGCAGTTCCTACTCACAGGGAGAGCAGTTCTTC.

About this clone itself: This same CDR3 is encoded by further DNA sequences in the sample. CDR3 sequence reads: CASSLEETQYF. The CDR3 coding sequence is TGTGCCAGCAGCCTAGAAGAGACCCAGTACTTC. The gene calls are TRBV12-3 or TRBV12-4 and TRBJ2-5, with D unresolved. The CDR3 has 11 residues. With 6 bases removed from V and 3 bases from J, the gap between germline ends came to 5 bases.

V usage is TRBV7-6 and J usage is TRBJ2-5; 7 nucleotides align to TRBD1. The CDR3 covers 15 residues. The germline V gene encodes CDR1 SGHVS and CDR2 FNYEAQ. The trim removed 1 base at V and 5 bases at J, leaving 7 bases unmatched. CDR3: CASSLEGAITETQYF. CDR3 nucleotides: TGTGCCAGCAGCTTAGAGGGGGCCATCACGGAGACCCAGTACTTC.

The chain is built from TRBV5-4 and TRBJ2-2, with TRBD1 matching over 9 bases. The CDR3 is 14 amino acids. Germline V CDR1 and CDR2: SGHNT, YYREEE (reference sequence). J was trimmed by 5 bases and V by 4 bases; bases with no gene match: 3. The CDR3 reads CASSVQGATGELFF. CDR3 DNA sequence: TGTGCCAGCAGCGTACAGGGGGCGACCGGGGAGCTGTTTTTT.

The genes are TRBV7-3 and TRBJ1-6; perhaps TRBD1 as D (5 bases). This CDR3 has 13 amino acids. Germline V gene sequence: CDR1 SGHTA, CDR2 FQGTGA. V was cut by 5 bases and J by 9 bases, with 11 bases left in between. In nucleotides, the CDR3 is TGTGCCAGCAGCCCCAATAGGGGTTCACCCCTCCACTTT. It is translated as CASSPNRGSPLHF.

Points on this clone: An end of the junction does not agree with germline; a read error may underlie this. V gene TRBV7-9 combines with J gene TRBJ2-1; 12 positions agree with TRBD2. The CDR3 contains 15 residues. Germline V gene lookup returns CDR1 SEHNR and CDR2 FQNEAQ (reference sequence). CDR3 protein: CASSLAGGNYNEQFF. CDR3 DNA: TGTGCCAGCAGCCTAGCGGGAGGGAATTACAATGAGCAGTTCTTC.

The chain links TRBV6-5 to TRBJ1-4; D is ambiguous. V lost 4 bases and J lost 3, with 12 bases in between. Germline CDR1 reads MNHEY; CDR2 reads SVGAGI. CDR3 length: 15 amino acids. The CDR3: CASSSGRVPNEKLFF. The CDR3 region has the DNA TGTGCCAGCAGTTCCGGGAGGGTTCCTAATGAAAAACTGTTTTTT.

J is TRBJ1-3 and V is TRBV27, with D possibly matching TRBD1 (6 bases). CDR1 and CDR2 (germline): MNHEY, SMNVEV (reference sequence). CDR3 size: 14 residues. The ends were cut back, 5 bases at V and 2 bases at J, with 10 bases in the middle. CDR3 bases: TGTGCCAGCAGTCCTTCAGGGGCTGGAAACACCATATATTTT. It translates to CASSPSGAGNTIYF.

This sequence joins TRBV2 and TRBJ1-4; maybe TRBD1 (5 bases). Germline V CDR1 and CDR2: SNHLY, FYNNEI. The V end lost 6 bases, the J end lost 11 bases, and 19 bases lay between the germline ends. The CDR3 loop spans 14 amino acids. As DNA, the CDR3 is TGTGCCAGCAGCACCGGTGGGCAGGGTAGGAAACTGTTTTTT. It specifies CASSTGGQGRKLFF.

V usage is TRBV27 and J usage is TRBJ2-7; D possibly corresponds to TRBD2 (6 bases). CDR3 size: 14 residues. V gave up 2 bases and J gave up 2 bases, with 10 bases separating them. Per germline, CDR1 MNHEY and CDR2 SMNVEV (reference sequence). The CDR3 is CASSLGGSTYEQYF. Here the CDR3 DNA reads TGTGCCAGCAGTTTAGGGGGGTCGACCTACGAGCAGTACTTC.

This clone occurred once. This rearrangement joins TRBV9 to TRBJ1-2; 7 bases line up with TRBD1. This CDR3 contains 12 residues. Trimming removed 4 bases from V and 8 bases from J; junction bases left unmatched: 5. Germline CDR1 reads SGDLS; CDR2 reads YYNGEE. In DNA, the CDR3 is TGTGCCAGCAGCTCCACCAGGGGGGGCTACACCTTC. Protein product: CASSSTRGGYTF.

Note on this clone: The sample contains more than one DNA sequence encoding this CDR3. The chain joins TRBV19 to TRBJ1-1; 8 bases agree with TRBD1. CDR1 and CDR2 from the germline V gene are LNHDA and SQIVND (reference sequence). V shed 5 bases, J shed 5 bases, and the junction held 4 bases outside the gene matches. The CDR3 is made up of 13 amino acids. The CDR3 region is CASSSTGGTEAFF. In nucleotides, the CDR3 is TGTGCCAGTAGTTCCACAGGGGGGACTGAAGCTTTCTTT.

The chain couples TRBV27 to TRBJ1-2; perhaps TRBD1 as D (5 bases). V lost 8 bases, J lost 5 bases, and 21 bases lay in between. This CDR3 has 15 amino acids. Per the germline V gene, CDR1 is MNHEY and CDR2 is SMNVEV (reference sequence). The CDR3 bases are TGTGCCAGCTCCCGGGGGGACGGGTCTGGTTATGGCTACACCTTC. It translates to CASSRGDGSGYGYTF.

This clone was counted a few times. The rearrangement joins TRBV4-2 to TRBJ1-4; 7 bases fit TRBD1. CDR3 size: 14 residues. J was trimmed by 3 bases and V by 5 bases; bases with no gene match: 3. CDR1 is LGHNA and CDR2 is YNFKEQ in the germline V gene. CDR3 sequence: CASSYDRANEKLFF. DNA of the CDR3: TGTGCCAGCAGCTACGACAGGGCTAATGAAAAACTGTTTTTT.

The V gene is TRBV7-2, the J gene TRBJ1-2, with a tentative D call TRBD1 (5 bases). This CDR3 is 14 amino acids long. Per the germline V gene, CDR1 is SGHTA and CDR2 is FQGNSA. Trimming pared 5 bases from V and 8 bases from J, leaving 18 bases between. CDR3 protein: CASSIQGNSRGYTF. The CDR3, as DNA: TGTGCCAGCAGCATCCAGGGAAATTCTCGGGGCTACACCTTC.